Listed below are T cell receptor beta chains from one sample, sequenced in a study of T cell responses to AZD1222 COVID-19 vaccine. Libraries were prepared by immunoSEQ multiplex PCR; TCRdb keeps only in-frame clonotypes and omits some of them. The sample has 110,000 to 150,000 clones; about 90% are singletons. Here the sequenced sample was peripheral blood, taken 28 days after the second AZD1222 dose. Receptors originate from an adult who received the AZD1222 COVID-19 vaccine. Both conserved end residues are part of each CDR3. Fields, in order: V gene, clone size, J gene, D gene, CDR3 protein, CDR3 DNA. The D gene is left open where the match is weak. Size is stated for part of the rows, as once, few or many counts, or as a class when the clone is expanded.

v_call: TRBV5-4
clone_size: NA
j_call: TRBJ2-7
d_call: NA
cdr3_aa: CASSTRPLSSSYEQYF
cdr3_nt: TGTGCCAGCAGCACACGACCCCTTTCCAGCTCCTACGAGCAGTACTTC

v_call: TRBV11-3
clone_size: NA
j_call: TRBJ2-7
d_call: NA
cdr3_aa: CASSLGGRPYEQYF
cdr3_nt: TGTGCCAGCAGCTTGGGGGGGCGGCCCTACGAGCAGTACTTC

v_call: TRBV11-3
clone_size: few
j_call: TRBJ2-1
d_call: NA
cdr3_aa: CASSLRLASYNEQFF
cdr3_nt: TGTGCCAGCAGCTTAAGGCTAGCTTCCTACAATGAGCAGTTCTTC

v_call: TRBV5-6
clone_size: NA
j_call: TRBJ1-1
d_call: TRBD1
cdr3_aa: CASSWGDRNTEAFF
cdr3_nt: TGTGCCAGCAGCTGGGGGGACAGAAACACTGAAGCTTTCTTT

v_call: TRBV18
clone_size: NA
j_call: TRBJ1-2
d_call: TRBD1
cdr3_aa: CASSQSGQGNVGYTF
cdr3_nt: TGTGCCAGCTCACAATCGGGACAGGGAAACGTTGGCTACACCTTC

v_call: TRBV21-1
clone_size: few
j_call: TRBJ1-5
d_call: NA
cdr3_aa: CASSNRPFEDREYSNQPQHF
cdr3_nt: TGTGCCAGCAGCAATCGCCCTTTCGAAGACAGGGAATATAGCAATCAGCCCCAGCATTTT

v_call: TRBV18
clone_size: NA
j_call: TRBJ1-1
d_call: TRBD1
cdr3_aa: CASSPLDRENTEAFF
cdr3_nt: TGTGCCAGCTCACCGTTGGACAGGGAGAACACTGAAGCTTTCTTT

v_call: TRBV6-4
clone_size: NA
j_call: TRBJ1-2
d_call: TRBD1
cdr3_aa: CASSDRRGGTNYGYTF
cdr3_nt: TGTGCCAGCAGTGACAGGCGAGGGGGCACTAACTATGGCTACACCTTC

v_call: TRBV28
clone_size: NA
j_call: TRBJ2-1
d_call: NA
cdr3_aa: CASSHIMGETLHSYNEQFF
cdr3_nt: TGTGCCAGCAGCCACATTATGGGAGAAACCTTACATTCCTACAATGAGCAGTTCTTC

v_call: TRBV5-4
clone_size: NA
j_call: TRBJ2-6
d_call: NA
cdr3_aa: CASSFQGSSGANVLTF
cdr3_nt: TGTGCCAGCAGCTTTCAGGGATCCTCTGGGGCCAACGTCCTGACTTTC

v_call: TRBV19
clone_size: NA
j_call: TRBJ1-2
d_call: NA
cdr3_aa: CASSPPTQYGYTF
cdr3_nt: TGTGCCAGTAGTCCCCCGACCCAGTATGGCTACACCTTC

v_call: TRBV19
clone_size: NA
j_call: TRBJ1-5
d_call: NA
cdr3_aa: CASSMGGPGVVVNQPQHF
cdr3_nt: TGTGCCAGTAGTATGGGGGGACCCGGGGTGGTAGTCAATCAGCCCCAGCATTTT

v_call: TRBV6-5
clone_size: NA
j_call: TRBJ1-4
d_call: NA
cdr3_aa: CASSYHLPATNEKLFF
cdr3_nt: TGTGCCAGCAGTTACCACCTGCCTGCAACTAATGAAAAACTGTTTTTT

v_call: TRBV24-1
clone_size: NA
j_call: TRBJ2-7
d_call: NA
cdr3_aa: CATSDGGAGQSYEQYF
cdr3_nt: TGTGCCACCAGTGATGGCGGGGCAGGGCAATCCTACGAGCAGTACTTC

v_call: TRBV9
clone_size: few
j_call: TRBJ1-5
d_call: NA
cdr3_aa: CASSVDGTANQPQHF
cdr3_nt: TGTGCCAGCAGCGTAGACGGGACGGCTAATCAGCCCCAGCATTTT

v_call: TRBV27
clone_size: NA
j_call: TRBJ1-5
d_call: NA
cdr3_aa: CASSLFGGGQPQHF
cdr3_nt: TGTGCCAGCAGTTTATTCGGGGGAGGTCAGCCCCAGCATTTT

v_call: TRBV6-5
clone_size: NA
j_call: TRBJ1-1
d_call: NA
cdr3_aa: CASTAGRRTEAFF
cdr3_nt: TGTGCCAGCACCGCCGGGAGACGGACTGAAGCTTTCTTT

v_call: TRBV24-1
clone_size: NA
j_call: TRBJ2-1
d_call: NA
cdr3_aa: CATSDSRLNPGNEQFF
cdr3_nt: TGTGCCACCAGTGATTCCCGCCTAAACCCCGGGAATGAGCAGTTCTTC

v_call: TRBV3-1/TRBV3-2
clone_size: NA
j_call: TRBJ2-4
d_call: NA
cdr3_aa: CASSFQGGNIQYF
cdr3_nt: TGTGCCAGCAGCTTCCAGGGTGGGAACATTCAGTACTTC

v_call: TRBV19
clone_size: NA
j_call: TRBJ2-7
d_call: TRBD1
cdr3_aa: CASSTNRGEAYEQYF
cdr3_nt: TGTGCCAGTAGTACGAACAGGGGTGAGGCCTACGAGCAGTACTTC

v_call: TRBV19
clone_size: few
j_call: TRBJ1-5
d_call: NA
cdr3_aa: CASSPDAIRNQPQHF
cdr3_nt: TGTGCCAGTAGTCCAGACGCAATTCGCAATCAGCCCCAGCATTTT

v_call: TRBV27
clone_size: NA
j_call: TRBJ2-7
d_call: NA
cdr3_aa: CASSFQGSSYEQYF
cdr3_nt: TGTGCCAGCAGTTTCCAGGGGAGCTCCTACGAGCAGTACTTC

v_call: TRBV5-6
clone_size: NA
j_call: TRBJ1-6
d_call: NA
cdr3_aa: CASSPGPNSPLHF
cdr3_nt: TGTGCCAGCAGCCCGGGACCAAATTCACCCCTCCACTTT

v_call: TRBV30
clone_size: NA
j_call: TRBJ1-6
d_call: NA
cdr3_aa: CAWSVGPGGDSPLHF
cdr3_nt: TGTGCCTGGAGTGTCGGGCCGGGGGGGGATTCACCCCTCCACTTT

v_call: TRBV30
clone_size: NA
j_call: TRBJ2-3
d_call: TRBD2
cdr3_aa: CAWSVPWGREGPDTQYF
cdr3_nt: TGTGCCTGGAGTGTACCGTGGGGGCGGGAGGGCCCAGATACGCAGTATTTT

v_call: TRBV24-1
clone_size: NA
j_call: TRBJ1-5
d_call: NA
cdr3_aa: CATSDFGNQPQHF
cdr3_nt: TGTGCCACCAGTGATTTCGGCAATCAGCCCCAGCATTTT

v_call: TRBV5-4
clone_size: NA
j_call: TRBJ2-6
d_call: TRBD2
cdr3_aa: CASSVGTSYSGANVLTF
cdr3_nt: TGTGCCAGCAGCGTGGGGACTAGTTACTCTGGGGCCAACGTCCTGACTTTC

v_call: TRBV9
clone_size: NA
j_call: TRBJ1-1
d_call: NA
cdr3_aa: CASSVEDPVTEAFF
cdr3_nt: TGTGCCAGCAGCGTAGAGGACCCGGTAACTGAAGCTTTCTTT

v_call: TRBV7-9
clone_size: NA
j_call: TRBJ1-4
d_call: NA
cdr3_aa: CASSFSITGEKLFF
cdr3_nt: TGTGCCAGCAGCTTCTCCATCACGGGTGAAAAACTGTTTTTT

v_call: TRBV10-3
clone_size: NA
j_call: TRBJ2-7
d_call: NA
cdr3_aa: CAITPDGFSSYEQYF
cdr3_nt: TGTGCCATCACCCCGGACGGTTTCAGCTCCTACGAGCAGTACTTC

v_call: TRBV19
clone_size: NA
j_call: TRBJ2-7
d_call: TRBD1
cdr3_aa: CASSPGTGYEQYF
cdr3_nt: TGTGCCAGTAGCCCAGGGACAGGGTACGAGCAGTACTTC

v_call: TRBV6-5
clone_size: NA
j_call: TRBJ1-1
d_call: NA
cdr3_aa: CASSYAIMNTEAFF
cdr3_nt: TGTGCCAGCAGTTATGCGATAATGAACACTGAAGCTTTCTTT

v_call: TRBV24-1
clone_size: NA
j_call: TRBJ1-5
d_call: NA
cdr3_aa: CATSESGAGIQPQHF
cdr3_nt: TGTGCCACCAGTGAGTCCGGGGCCGGAATCCAGCCCCAGCATTTT

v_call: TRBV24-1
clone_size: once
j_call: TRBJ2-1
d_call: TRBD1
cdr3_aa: CATSDSRTGSNEQFF
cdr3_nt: TGTGCCACCAGTGATTCGCGGACAGGGAGCAATGAGCAGTTCTTC

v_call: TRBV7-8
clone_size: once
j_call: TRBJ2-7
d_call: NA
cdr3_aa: CASSLDRLAAYEQYF
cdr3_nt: TGTGCCAGCAGCTTAGATCGATTAGCAGCCTACGAGCAGTACTTC

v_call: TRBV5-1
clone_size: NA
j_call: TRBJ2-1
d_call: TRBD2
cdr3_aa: CASSPMGGSRNGQFF
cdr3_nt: TGCGCCAGCAGCCCCATGGGGGGGAGCCGAAATGGGCAGTTCTTC

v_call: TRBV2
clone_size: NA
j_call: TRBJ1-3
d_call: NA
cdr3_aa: CASSEFGSNTIYF
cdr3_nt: TGTGCCAGCAGTGAATTCGGAAGCAACACCATATATTTT

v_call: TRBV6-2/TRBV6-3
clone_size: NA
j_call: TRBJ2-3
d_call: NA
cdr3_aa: CASSYGVPTDTQYF
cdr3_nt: TGTGCCAGCAGTTACGGGGTCCCCACAGATACGCAGTATTTT

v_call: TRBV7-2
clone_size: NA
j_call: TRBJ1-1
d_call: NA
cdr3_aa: CASSLYQNTEAFF
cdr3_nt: TGTGCCAGCAGCTTATACCAGAACACTGAAGCTTTCTTT

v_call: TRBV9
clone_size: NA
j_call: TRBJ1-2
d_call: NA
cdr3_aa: CASSPQPDISYGYTF
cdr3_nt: TGTGCCAGCAGCCCACAGCCGGACATCTCCTATGGCTACACCTTC

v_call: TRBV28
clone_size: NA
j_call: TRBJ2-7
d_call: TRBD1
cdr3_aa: CASRKYGTGHYEQYF
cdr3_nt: TGTGCCAGCAGGAAATACGGGACAGGCCACTACGAGCAGTACTTC

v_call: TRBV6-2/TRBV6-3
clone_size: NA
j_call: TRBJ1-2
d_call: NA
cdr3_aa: CASSYRQYYGYTF
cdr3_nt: TGTGCCAGCAGTTACCGACAGTACTATGGCTACACCTTC

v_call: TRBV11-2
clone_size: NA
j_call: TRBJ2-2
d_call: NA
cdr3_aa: CASSLGRRGGELFF
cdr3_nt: TGTGCCAGCAGCTTAGGGAGACGAGGCGGGGAGCTGTTTTTT

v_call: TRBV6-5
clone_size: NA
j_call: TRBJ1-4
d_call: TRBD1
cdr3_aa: CASRRTGDANEKLFF
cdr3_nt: TGTGCCAGCAGGAGGACAGGGGACGCGAATGAAAAACTGTTTTTT

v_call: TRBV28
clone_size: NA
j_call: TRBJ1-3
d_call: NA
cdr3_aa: CASTTPGGGQNTIYF
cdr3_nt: TGTGCCAGCACCACCCCCGGAGGAGGGCAGAACACCATATATTTT

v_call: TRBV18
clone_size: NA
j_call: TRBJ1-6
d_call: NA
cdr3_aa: CASSPGRNSPLHF
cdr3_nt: TGTGCCAGCTCCCCCGGACGAAATTCACCCCTCCACTTT